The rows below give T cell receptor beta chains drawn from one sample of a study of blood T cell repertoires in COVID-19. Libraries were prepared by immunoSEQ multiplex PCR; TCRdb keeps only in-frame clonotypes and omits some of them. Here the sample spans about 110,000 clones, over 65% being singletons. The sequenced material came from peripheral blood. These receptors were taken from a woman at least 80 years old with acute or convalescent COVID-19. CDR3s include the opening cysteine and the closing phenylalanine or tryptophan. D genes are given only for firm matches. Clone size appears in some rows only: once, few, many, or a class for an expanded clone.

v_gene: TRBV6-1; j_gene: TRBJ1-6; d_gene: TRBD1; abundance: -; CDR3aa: CASSDRGLVPLHF; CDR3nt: TGTGCCAGCAGTGACAGGGGGCTAGTACCCCTCCACTTT
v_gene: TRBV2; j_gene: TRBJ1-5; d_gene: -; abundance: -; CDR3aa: CASRQTGINQPQHF; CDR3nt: TGTGCCAGCAGACAAACAGGGATCAATCAGCCCCAGCATTTT
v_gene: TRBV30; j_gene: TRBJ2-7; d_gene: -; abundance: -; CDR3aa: CAWRGTFYEQYF; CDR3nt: TGTGCCTGGAGGGGGACTTTCTACGAGCAGTACTTC
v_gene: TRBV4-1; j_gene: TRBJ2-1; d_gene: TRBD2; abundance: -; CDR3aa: CASSQAEAGGRGEQFF; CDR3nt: TGCGCCAGCAGCCAAGCGGAAGCGGGGGGGCGCGGTGAGCAGTTCTTC
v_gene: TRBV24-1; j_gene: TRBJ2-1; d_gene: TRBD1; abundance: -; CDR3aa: CATSGNRGLREDEQFF; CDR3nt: TGTGCCACCAGTGGCAACAGGGGGCTAAGGGAAGATGAGCAGTTCTTC
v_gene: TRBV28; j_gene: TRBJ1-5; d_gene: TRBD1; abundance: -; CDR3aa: CASSFGDRTNQPQHF; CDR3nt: TGTGCCAGCAGTTTTGGGGACAGGACCAATCAGCCCCAGCATTTT
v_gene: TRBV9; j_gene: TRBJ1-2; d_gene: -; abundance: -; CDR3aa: CASSVDWTVGIPTF; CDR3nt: TGTGCCAGCAGCGTAGACTGGACAGTCGGGATACCCACCTTC
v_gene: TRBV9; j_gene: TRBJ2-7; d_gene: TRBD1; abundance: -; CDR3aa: CASSVESGGFYEQYF; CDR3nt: TGTGCCAGCAGCGTAGAATCAGGGGGATTCTACGAGCAGTACTTC
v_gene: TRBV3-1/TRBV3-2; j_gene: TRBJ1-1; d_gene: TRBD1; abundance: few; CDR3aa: CASSPHGTGSTEAFF; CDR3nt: TGTGCCAGCAGCCCCCATGGGACAGGGAGCACTGAAGCTTTCTTT
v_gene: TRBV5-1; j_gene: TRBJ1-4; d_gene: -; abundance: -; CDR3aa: CASSLRSGVAEKLFF; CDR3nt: TGCGCCAGCAGCTTGAGGTCCGGGGTCGCGGAAAAACTGTTTTTT
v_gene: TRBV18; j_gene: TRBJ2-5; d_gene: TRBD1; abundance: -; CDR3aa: CASSPPMGQGALETQYF; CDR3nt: TGTGCCAGCTCACCACCAATGGGACAGGGGGCGCTTGAGACCCAGTACTTC
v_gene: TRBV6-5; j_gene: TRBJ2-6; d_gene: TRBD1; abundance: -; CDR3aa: CASSLQGPSVLTF; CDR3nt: TGTGCCAGCAGCCTACAGGGGCCAAGCGTCCTGACTTTC
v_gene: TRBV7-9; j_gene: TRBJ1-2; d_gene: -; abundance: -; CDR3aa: CASSPGGTWPGYTF; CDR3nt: TGTGCCAGCAGCCCTGGAGGGACGTGGCCCGGCTACACCTTC
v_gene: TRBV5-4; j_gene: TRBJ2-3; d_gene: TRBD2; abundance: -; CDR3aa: CASSIGGGLLAGGDTQYF; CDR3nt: TGTGCCAGCAGCATTGGGGGGGGCCTACTAGCGGGAGGGGATACGCAGTATTTT
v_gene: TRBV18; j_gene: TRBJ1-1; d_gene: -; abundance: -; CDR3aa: CASSPEMNTEAFF; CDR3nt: TGTGCCAGCTCACCCGAGATGAACACTGAAGCTTTCTTT
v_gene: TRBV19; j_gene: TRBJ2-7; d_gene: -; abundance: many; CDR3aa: CASTGSGPYEQYF; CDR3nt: TGTGCCAGTACGGGGTCCGGCCCCTACGAGCAGTACTTC
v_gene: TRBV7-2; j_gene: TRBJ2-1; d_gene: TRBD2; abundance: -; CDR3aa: CASTLGGSRHNEQFF; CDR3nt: TGTGCCAGCACCCTGGGGGGGTCTAGACACAATGAGCAGTTCTTC
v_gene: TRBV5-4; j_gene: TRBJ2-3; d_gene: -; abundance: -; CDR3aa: CASSLRGGLANTATDTQYF; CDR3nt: TGTGCCAGCAGCTTGAGAGGTGGGCTAGCGAATACGGCCACAGATACGCAGTATTTT
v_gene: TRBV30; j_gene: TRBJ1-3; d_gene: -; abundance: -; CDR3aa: CAWSLTGPNTIYF; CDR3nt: TGTGCCTGGAGTTTGACAGGTCCGAACACCATATATTTT
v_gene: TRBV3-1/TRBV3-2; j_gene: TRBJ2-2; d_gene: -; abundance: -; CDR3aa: CASSPNQGYTGELFF; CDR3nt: TGTGCCAGCAGCCCTAATCAGGGGTACACCGGGGAGCTGTTTTTT
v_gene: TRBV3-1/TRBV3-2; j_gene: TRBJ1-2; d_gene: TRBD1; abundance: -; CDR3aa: CASSGTGQGYGYTF; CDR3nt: TGTGCCAGCAGCGGCACGGGACAGGGCTATGGCTACACCTTC
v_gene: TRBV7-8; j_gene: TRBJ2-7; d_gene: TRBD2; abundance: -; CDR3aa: CASSARLAGSYEQYF; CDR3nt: TGTGCCAGCAGCGCGAGACTAGCGGGTTCCTACGAGCAGTACTTC
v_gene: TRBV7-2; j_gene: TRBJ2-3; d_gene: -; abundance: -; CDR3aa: CASSSRVLGTTDTQYF; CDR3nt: TGTGCCAGCAGCTCCAGGGTACTTGGCACCACAGATACGCAGTATTTT
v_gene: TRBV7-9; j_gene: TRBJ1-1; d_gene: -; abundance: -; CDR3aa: CASRSPARGADTEAFF; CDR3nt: TGTGCCAGCAGGTCACCCGCCCGGGGGGCAGACACTGAAGCTTTCTTT
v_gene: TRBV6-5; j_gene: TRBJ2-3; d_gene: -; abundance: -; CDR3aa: CASMNSRDTQYF; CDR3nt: TGTGCCAGCATGAACAGTCGGGATACGCAGTATTTT
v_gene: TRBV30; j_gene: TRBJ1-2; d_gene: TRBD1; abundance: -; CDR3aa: CAWSATGAPYGYTF; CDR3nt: TGTGCCTGGAGTGCGACAGGGGCCCCCTATGGCTACACCTTC
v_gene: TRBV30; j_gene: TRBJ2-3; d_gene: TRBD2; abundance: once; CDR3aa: CAWRGTSGTDTQYF; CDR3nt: TGTGCCTGGAGAGGGACTAGCGGCACAGATACGCAGTATTTT
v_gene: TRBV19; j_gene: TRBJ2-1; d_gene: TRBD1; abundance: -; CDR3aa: CASSGTGGFHEQFF; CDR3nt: TGTGCCAGTAGTGGGACAGGGGGCTTCCATGAGCAGTTCTTC
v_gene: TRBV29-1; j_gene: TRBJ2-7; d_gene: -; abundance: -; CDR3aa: CSVARGNEQYF; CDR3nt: TGCAGCGTTGCCAGGGGCAACGAGCAGTACTTC
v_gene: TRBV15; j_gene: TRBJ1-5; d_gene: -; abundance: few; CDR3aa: CATSKPESNQPQHF; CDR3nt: TGTGCCACCAGCAAGCCCGAGAGCAATCAGCCCCAGCATTTT
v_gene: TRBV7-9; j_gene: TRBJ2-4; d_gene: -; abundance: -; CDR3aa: CASSDDSSIQYF; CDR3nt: TGTGCCAGCAGCGATGACTCTAGCATTCAGTACTTC
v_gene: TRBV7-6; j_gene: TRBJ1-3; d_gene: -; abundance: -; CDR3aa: CASSLVGVSGNTIYF; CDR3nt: TGTGCCAGCAGCTTAGTCGGGGTCTCTGGAAACACCATATATTTT
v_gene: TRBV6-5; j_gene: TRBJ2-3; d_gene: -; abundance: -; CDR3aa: CATSFLQGQDTQYF; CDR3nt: TGTGCCACCAGTTTTTTACAGGGTCAAGATACGCAGTATTTT
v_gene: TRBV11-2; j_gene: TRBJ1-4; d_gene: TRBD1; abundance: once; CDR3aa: CASSSGQGEEKLFF; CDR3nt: TGTGCCAGCAGCTCGGGACAGGGGGAGGAAAAACTGTTTTTT
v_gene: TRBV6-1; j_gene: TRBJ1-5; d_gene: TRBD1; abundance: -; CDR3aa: CASRETGGGNQPQHF; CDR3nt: TGTGCCAGCAGAGAAACAGGGGGTGGCAATCAGCCCCAGCATTTT
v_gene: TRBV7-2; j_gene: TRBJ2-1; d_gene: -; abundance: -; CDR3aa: CASSSLAATYNEQFF; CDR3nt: TGTGCCAGCAGCTCCTTAGCGGCAACCTACAATGAGCAGTTCTTC
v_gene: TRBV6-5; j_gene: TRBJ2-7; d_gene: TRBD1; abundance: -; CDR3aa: CASSYSLTGLSYEQYF; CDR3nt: TGTGCCAGCAGTTACTCGTTGACAGGGCTCTCCTACGAGCAGTACTTC
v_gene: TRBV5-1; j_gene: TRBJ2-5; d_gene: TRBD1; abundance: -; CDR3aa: CASSFVTGAQETQYF; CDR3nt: TGCGCCAGCAGCTTTGTGACAGGGGCCCAGGAGACCCAGTACTTC
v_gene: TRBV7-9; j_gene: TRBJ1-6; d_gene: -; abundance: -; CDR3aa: CASSFGVGANSPLHF; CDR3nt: TGTGCCAGCAGCTTCGGCGTTGGGGCTAACTCACCCCTCCACTTT
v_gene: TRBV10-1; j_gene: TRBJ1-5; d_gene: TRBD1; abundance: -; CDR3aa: CASRGDRGHESQPQHF; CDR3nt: TGCGCCAGCAGAGGTGACAGGGGGCATGAGAGTCAGCCCCAGCATTTT
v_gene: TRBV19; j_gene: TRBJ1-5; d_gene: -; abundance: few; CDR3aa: CASSIDLGRWQPQHF; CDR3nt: TGTGCCAGTAGTATAGATCTGGGGAGATGGCAGCCCCAGCATTTT
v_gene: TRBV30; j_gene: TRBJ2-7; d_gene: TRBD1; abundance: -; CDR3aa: CAWSVAGTENEQYF; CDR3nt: TGTGCCTGGAGTGTTGCCGGGACAGAAAACGAGCAGTACTTC
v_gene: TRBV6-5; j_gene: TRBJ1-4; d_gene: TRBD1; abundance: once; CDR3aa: CASSYTMTGAAEKLFF; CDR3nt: TGTGCCAGCAGTTACACCATGACAGGGGCGGCTGAAAAACTGTTTTTT
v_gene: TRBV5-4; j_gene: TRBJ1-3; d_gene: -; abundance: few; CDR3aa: CASSRGTGNTIYF; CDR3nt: TGTGCCAGCAGCCGAGGGACAGGAAACACCATATATTTT
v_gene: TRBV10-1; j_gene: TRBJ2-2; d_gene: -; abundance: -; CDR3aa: CASSFQGTGELFF; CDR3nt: TGCGCCAGCAGTTTCCAGGGGACCGGGGAGCTGTTTTTT
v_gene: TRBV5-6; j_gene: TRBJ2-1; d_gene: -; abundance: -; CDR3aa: CASSLATWLSDNEQFF; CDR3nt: TGTGCCAGCAGCTTGGCGACTTGGTTGTCGGACAATGAGCAGTTCTTC
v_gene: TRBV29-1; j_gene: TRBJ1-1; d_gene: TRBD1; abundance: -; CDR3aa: CSGRDSLNTEAFF; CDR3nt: TGCAGCGGAAGGGACAGCTTGAACACTGAAGCTTTCTTT
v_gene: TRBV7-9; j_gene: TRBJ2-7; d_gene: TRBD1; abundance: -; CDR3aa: CASSLGDRQWLTYEQYF; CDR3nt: TGTGCCAGCAGCTTAGGGGACAGGCAGTGGCTAACCTACGAGCAGTACTTC
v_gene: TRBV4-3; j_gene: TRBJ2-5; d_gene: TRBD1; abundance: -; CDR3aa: CASSQGQGEETQYF; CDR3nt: TGCGCCAGCAGCCAGGGACAGGGTGAAGAGACCCAGTACTTC
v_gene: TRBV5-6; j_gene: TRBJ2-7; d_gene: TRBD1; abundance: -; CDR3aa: CASSPDRDQEQYF; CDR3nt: TGTGCCAGCAGCCCCGACAGGGATCAAGAGCAGTACTTC
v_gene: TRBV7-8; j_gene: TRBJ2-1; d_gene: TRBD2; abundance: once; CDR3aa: CASSVSGTTTYNEQFF; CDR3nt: TGTGCCAGCAGCGTAAGCGGGACTACGACCTACAATGAGCAGTTCTTC
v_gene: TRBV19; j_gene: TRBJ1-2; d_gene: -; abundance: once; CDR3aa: CASSIATGDLYGYTF; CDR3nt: TGTGCCAGTAGTATAGCTACAGGAGATCTCTATGGCTACACCTTC